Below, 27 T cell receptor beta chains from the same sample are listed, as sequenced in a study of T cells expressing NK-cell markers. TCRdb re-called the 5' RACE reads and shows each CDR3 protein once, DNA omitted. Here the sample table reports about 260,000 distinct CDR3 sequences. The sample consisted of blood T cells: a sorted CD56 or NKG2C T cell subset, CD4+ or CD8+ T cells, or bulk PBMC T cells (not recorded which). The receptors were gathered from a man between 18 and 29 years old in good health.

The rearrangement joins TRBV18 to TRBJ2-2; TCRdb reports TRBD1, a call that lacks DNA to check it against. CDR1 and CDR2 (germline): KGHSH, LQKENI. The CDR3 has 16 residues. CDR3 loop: CASSPRTGGDTGELFF. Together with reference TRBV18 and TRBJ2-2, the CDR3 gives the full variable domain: NAGVMQNPRHLVRRRGQEARLRCSPMKGHSHVYWYRQLPEEGLKFMVYLQKENIIDESGMPKERFSAEFPKEGPSILRIQQVVRGDSAAYFCASSPRTGGDTGELFFGEGSRLTVL.

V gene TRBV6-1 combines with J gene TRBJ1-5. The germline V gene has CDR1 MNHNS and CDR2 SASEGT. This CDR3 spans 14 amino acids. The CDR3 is CASSEVIGSQPQHF.

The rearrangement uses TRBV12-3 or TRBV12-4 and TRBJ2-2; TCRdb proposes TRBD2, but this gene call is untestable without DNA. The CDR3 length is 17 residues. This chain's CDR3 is CASSYRLAGIWDGELFF.

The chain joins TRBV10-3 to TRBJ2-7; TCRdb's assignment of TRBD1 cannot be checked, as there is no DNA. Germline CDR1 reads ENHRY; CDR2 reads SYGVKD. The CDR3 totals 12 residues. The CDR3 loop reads CAIRRKGTEQYF.

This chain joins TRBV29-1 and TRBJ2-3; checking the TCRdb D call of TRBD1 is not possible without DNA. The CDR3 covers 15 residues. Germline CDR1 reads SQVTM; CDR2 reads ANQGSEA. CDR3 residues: CSVVGTGGRTDTQYF.

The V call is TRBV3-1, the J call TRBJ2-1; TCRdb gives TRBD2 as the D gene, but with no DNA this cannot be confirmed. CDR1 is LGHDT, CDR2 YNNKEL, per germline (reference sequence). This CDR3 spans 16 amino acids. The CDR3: CASGKYLAGPHGEQFF.

Here the CDR3 reads CASSPTGEGRQYF. V and J are TRBV18 and TRBJ2-5; TCRdb gives TRBD2 as the D gene, but with no DNA this cannot be confirmed. CDR1 KGHSH and CDR2 LQKENI come from the germline V gene. This CDR3 is 13 amino acids long.

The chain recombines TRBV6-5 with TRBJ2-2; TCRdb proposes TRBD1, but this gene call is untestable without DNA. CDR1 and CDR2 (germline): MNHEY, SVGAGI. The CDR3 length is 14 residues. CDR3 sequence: CASSWAGGAGELFF.

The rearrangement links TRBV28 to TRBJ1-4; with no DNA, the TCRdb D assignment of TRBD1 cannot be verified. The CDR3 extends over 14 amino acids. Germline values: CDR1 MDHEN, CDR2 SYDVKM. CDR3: CASSLGRINEKLFF.

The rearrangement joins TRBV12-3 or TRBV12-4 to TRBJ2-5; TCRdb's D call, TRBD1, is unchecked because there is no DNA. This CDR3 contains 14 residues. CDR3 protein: CASWGGFIQETQYF.

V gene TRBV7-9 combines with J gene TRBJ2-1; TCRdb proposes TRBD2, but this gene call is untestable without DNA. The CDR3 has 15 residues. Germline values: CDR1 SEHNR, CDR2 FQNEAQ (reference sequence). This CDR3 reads CASSLAGTSGNEQFF.

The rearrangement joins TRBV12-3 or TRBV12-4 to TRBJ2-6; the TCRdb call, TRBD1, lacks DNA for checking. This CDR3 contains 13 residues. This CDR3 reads CASSPGGANVLTF.

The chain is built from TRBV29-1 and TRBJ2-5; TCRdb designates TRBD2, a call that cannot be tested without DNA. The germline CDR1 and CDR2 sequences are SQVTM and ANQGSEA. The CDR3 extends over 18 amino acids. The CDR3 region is CSVEGVGTSGRHQETQYF.

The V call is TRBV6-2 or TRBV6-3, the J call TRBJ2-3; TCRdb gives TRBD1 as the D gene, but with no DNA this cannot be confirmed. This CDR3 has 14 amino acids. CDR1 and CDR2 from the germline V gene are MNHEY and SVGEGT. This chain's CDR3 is CASSTGVSSDTQYF.

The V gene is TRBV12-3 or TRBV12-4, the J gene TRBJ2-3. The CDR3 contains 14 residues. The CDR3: CASLQWGGTDTQYF.

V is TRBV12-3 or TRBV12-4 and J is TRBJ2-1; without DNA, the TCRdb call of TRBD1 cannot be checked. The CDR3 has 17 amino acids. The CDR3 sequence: CASSLLGGTTSYNEQFF.

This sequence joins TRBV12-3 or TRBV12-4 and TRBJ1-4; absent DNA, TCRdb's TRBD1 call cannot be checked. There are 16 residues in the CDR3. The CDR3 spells CASRPYRAGFSEKLFF.

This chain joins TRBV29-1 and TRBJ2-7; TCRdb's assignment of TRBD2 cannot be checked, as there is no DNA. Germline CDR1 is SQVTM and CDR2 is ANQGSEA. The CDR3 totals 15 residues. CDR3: CSVVGGTRGMYEQYF.

The CDR3 spells CASSVEVQVSYNEQFF. The chain links TRBV9 to TRBJ2-1; TCRdb lists TRBD2, though no DNA is available to test this call. This CDR3 comprises 16 residues. Germline loops: CDR1 SGDLS, CDR2 YYNGEE.

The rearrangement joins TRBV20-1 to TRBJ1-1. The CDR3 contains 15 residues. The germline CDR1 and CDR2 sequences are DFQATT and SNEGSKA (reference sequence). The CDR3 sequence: CSARDRIRPSKEAFF.

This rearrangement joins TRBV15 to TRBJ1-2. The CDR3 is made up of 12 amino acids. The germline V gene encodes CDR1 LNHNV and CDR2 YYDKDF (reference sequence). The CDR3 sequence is CATSRGGFGYTF.

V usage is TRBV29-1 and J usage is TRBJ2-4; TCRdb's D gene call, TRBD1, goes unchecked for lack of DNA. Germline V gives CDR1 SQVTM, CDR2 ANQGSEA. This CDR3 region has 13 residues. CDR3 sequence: CSVQSGQGNIQYF. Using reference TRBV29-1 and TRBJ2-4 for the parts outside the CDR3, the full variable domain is SAVISQKPSRDICQRGTSLTIQCQVDSQVTMMFWYRQQPGQSLTLIATANQGSEATYESGFVIDKFPISRPNLTFSTLTVSNMSPEDSSIYLCSVQSGQGNIQYFGAGTRLSVL.

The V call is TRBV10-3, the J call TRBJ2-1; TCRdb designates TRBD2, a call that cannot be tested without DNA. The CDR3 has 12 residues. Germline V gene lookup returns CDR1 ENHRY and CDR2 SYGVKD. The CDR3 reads CAAGLADNEQFF.

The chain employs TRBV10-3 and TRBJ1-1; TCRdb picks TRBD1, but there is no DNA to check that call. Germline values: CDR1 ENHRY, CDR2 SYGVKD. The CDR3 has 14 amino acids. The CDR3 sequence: CAISGDRGRTEAFF.

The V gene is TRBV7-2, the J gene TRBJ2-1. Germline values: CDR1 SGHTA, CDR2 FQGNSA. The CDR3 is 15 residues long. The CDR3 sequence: CASSLGPGLYNEQFF.

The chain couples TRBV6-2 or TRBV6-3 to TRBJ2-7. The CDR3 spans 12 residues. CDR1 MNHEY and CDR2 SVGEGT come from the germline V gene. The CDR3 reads CASTAPPYEQYF.

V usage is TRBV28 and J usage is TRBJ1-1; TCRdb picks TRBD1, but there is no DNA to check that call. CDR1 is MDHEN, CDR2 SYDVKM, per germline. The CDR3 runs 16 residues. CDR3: CASSSPYGTGNTEAFF.